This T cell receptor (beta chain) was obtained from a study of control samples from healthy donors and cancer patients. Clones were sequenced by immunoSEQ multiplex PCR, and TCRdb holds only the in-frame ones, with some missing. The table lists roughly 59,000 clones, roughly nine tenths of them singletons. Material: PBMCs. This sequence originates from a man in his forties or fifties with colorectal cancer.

In nucleotides, the CDR3 is TGTGCCAGCACAGAAGGGGGGTCCTACGAGCAGTACTTC. It codes for CASTEGGSYEQYF. The V call is TRBV5-5, the J call TRBJ2-7; D tentatively fits TRBD1 or TRBD2 (6 bases each). Trimming shortened V by 6 bases and J by 1 base, and 11 bases separated the two germline ends. The CDR3 length is 13 residues. Germline V gene lookup returns CDR1 SGHKS and CDR2 YYEKEE (reference sequence).